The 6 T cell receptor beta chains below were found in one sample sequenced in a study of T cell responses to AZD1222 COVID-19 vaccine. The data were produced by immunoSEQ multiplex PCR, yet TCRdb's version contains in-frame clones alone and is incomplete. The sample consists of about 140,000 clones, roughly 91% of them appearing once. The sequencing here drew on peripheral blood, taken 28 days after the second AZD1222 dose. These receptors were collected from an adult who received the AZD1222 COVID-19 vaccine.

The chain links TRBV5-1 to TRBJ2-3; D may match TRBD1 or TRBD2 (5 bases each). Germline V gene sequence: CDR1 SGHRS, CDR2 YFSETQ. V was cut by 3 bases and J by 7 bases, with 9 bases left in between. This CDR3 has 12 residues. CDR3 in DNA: TGCGCCAGCAGCTGGGACGACAATACGCAGTATTTT. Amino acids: CASSWDDNTQYF. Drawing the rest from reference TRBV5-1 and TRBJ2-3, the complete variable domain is KAGVTQTPRYLIKTRGQQVTLSCSPISGHRSVSWYQQTPGQGLQFLFEYFSETQRNKGNFPGRFSGRQFSNSRSEMNVSTLELGDSALYLCASSWDDNTQYFGPGTRLTVL.

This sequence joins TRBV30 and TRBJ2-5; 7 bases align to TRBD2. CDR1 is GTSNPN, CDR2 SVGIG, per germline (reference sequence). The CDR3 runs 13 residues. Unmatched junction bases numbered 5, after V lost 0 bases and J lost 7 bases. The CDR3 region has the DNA TGTGCCTGGAGTGTGGGAGGGACCGGGACCCAGTACTTC. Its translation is CAWSVGGTGTQYF.

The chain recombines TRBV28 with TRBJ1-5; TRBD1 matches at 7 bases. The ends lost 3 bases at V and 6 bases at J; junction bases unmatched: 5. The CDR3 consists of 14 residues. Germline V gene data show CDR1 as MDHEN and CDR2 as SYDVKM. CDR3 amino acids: CASSFPTGLQPQHF. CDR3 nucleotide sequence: TGTGCCAGCAGTTTCCCGACAGGGCTTCAGCCCCAGCATTTT. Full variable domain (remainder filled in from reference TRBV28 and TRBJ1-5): DVKVTQSSRYLVKRTGEKVFLECVQDMDHENMFWYRQDPGLGLRLIYFSYDVKMKEKGDIPEGYSVSREKKERFSLILESASTNQTSMYLCASSFPTGLQPQHFGDGTRLSIL.

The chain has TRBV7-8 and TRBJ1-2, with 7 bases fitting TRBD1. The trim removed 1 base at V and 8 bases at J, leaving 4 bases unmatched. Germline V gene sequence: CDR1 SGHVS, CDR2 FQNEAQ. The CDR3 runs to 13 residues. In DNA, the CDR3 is TGTGCCAGCAGCTTAGTCACAGGGGAAGGCTACACCTTC. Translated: CASSLVTGEGYTF.

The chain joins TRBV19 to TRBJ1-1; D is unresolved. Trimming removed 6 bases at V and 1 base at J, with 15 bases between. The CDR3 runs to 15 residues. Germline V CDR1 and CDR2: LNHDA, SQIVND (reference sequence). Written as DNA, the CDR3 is TGTGCCAGTAGACTCCCTGGTGGGCCGAACACTGAAGCTTTCTTT. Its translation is CASRLPGGPNTEAFF.

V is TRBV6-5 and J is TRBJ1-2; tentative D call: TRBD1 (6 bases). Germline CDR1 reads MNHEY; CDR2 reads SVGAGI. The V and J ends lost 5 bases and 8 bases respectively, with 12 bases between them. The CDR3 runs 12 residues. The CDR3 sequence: CASSQGLRGYTF. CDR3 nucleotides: TGTGCCAGCAGTCAGGGGTTGAGGGGCTACACCTTC.